This is a list of T cell receptor beta chains from one sample in a study of cytomegalovirus exposure and HLA in healthy donors. Assay used: immunoSEQ multiplex PCR; TCRdb lists only in-frame clones, some missing. This table lists 150,000 or so clones. The specimen was PBMCs. The source of these receptors is a man aged 25 to 40 in good health and CMV-seronegative. Each CDR3 is given with its conserved first and last residue. D genes are given only for firm matches.

d_call | j_call | v_call | cdr3_aa | cdr3_nt
- | TRBJ1-2 | TRBV10-1 | CASSDGRGYGYTF | TGCGCCAGCAGTGATGGCCGGGGATATGGCTACACCTTC
- | TRBJ1-4 | TRBV4-1 | CASSHTLQEKLFF | TGCGCCAGCAGCCATACCTTGCAGGAAAAACTGTTTTTT
TRBD1 | TRBJ1-5 | TRBV28 | CASSLSEEIFRTGGGNQPQHF | TGTGCCAGCAGTTTATCCGAGGAAATCTTTCGGACAGGGGGCGGCAATCAGCCCCAGCATTTT
- | TRBJ2-2 | TRBV21-1 | CASSNLGLAYSNTGELFF | TGTGCCAGCAGCAACCTCGGACTAGCGTATTCGAACACCGGGGAGCTGTTTTTT
- | TRBJ2-7 | TRBV10-1 | CASSTGTWPYEQYF | TGCGCCAGCAGCACCGGGACTTGGCCCTACGAGCAGTACTTC
- | TRBJ1-4 | TRBV6-1 | CASSEVTGTNEKLFF | TGTGCCAGCAGTGAAGTGACAGGAACTAATGAAAAACTGTTTTTT
TRBD2 | TRBJ2-4 | TRBV10-3 | CAISPLAAEGQNIQYF | TGTGCCATCAGCCCACTAGCGGCAGAGGGTCAAAACATTCAGTACTTC
TRBD1 | TRBJ2-6 | TRBV2 | CASSEGDRRSLSGANVLTF | TGTGCCAGCAGTGAGGGGGACAGACGAAGCCTCTCTGGGGCCAACGTCCTGACTTTC
- | TRBJ1-1 | TRBV7-2 | CASSLPAKGTEAFF | TGTGCCAGCAGCTTACCGGCGAAGGGGACTGAAGCTTTCTTT
TRBD2 | TRBJ2-5 | TRBV5-4 | CASSPAQGGGYQETQYF | TGTGCCAGCTCGCCGGCTCAGGGCGGGGGGTACCAAGAGACCCAGTACTTC
TRBD2 | TRBJ2-3 | TRBV30 | CAWSVAGGTDTQYF | TGTGCCTGGAGTGTCGCGGGGGGCACAGATACGCAGTATTTT
TRBD1 | TRBJ2-3 | TRBV5-4 | CASSLGQGDTDTQYF | TGTGCCAGCAGCTTGGGGCAGGGGGACACAGATACGCAGTATTTT
- | TRBJ2-7 | TRBV21-1 | CASSKALAGETYEQYF | TGTGCCAGCAGCAAAGCACTAGCGGGGGAGACCTACGAGCAGTACTTC
- | TRBJ2-7 | TRBV28 | CASSDDSTLPYEQYF | TGTGCCAGCAGCGACGACAGCACCTTGCCCTACGAGCAGTACTTC
- | TRBJ2-1 | TRBV7-8 | CASSLALEAHSKFF | TGTGCCAGCAGCTTAGCCTTGGAGGCCCACTCCAAGTTCTTC
TRBD2 | TRBJ2-1 | TRBV7-3 | CASSLLGTSMNEQFF | TGTGCCAGCAGCTTACTTGGGACTAGTATGAATGAGCAGTTCTTC
- | TRBJ2-2 | TRBV7-9 | CASSPDSQVGELFF | TGTGCCAGCAGCCCGGACTCTCAAGTCGGGGAGCTGTTTTTT
- | TRBJ2-7 | TRBV15 | CATSRELAVTYEQYF | TGTGCCACCAGCAGAGAACTAGCCGTAACCTACGAGCAGTACTTC
- | TRBJ2-1 | TRBV10-3 | CAITKSLREDIGAYNEQFF | TGTGCCATCACCAAATCCCTGCGGGAAGACATAGGGGCCTACAATGAGCAGTTCTTC
- | TRBJ2-7 | TRBV6-1 | CASSERGYSSQQYF | TGTGCCAGCAGTGAAAGGGGTTACAGTTCCCAGCAGTACTTC